This entry lists 22 T cell receptor beta chains sequenced from one sample in a study of blood T cell repertoires in COVID-19. Here immunoSEQ multiplex PCR was the method, and the copy in TCRdb shows in-frame clones only, minus some. Counted here are roughly 570,000 clones, approximately 91% occurring once; the ten biggest clones make up roughly 8.3%. Material for sequencing was peripheral blood. The source of these receptors is a woman between 50 and 59 years old with COVID-19, enrolled during active disease.

V is TRBV11-1 and J is TRBJ2-1; no clear D gene. The CDR3 runs 14 residues. V dropped 4 bases and J dropped 8 bases, with 15 bases sitting between them. Germline lookup yields CDR1 SGHAT and CDR2 FQDESV (reference sequence). The CDR3 loop reads CASSSRGASYEQFF. CDR3 nucleotide sequence: TGTGCCAGCAGCTCCCGAGGCGCTTCCTATGAGCAGTTCTTC.

V and J are TRBV30 and TRBJ1-2; D is possibly TRBD1 (6 bases). This CDR3 has 12 amino acids. Germline CDR1 GTSNPN, CDR2 SVGIG (reference sequence). V dropped 4 bases and J dropped 4 bases, with 10 bases sitting between them. CDR3 residues: CAWTQGTYGYTF. CDR3 nucleotides: TGTGCCTGGACCCAGGGGACCTATGGCTACACCTTC.

With respect to this clone: The same CDR3 arises from other DNA sequences in this sample as well. The chain employs TRBV20-1 and TRBJ1-2; D not certain. The germline V and J ends were trimmed by 3 bases and 6 bases, with 8 bases remaining between them. Germline V CDR1 and CDR2: DFQATT, SNEGSKA (reference sequence). This CDR3 comprises 11 residues. CDR3 coding DNA: TGCAGTGCTAGCGGCGGAAATGGCTACACCTTC. Protein sequence: CSASGGNGYTF.

This clone was seen just once. The chain has TRBV30 and TRBJ1-1; TRBD1 aligns across 8 bases. Germline V gene data show CDR1 as GTSNPN and CDR2 as SVGIG (reference sequence). The V and J ends lost 4 bases and 4 bases, in that order; junction bases with no gene match: 5. This CDR3 region has 13 residues. The CDR3 loop is CAWKYRGSTEAFF. The CDR3 DNA sequence: TGTGCCTGGAAATACAGGGGGTCCACTGAAGCTTTCTTT.

This clone is a singleton in its sample. DNA for the CDR3: TGTGCCAGCAGCTTGCAATCGGGGGGGCGGAGGTTAAGCAATCAGCCCCAGCATTTT. Translated, it gives CASSLQSGGRRLSNQPQHF. The V and J genes are TRBV6-6 and TRBJ1-5; tentatively, D is TRBD1 (6 bases). V gave up 6 bases and J gave up 1 base, with 25 bases separating them. The CDR3 has 19 residues. The germline gives CDR1 MNHNY, CDR2 SVGAGI (reference sequence).

The genes are TRBV7-2 and TRBJ1-6; D unclear. Germline assignment: CDR1 SGHTA and CDR2 FQGNSA. Trimming cost V 1 base and J 3 bases, with 7 bases left between them. The CDR3 is 15 amino acids. This CDR3 reads CASSLVPGYNSPLHF. In DNA form, the CDR3 reads TGTGCCAGCAGCTTAGTGCCGGGCTATAATTCACCCCTCCACTTT.

The rearrangement joins TRBV5-6 to TRBJ2-7; D remains unclear. Germline V lookup: CDR1 SGHDT, CDR2 YYEEEE. The CDR3 is 12 amino acids. Between the trimmed V and J ends, which lost 0 bases and 4 bases, there was a span of 5 bases. The CDR3 DNA follows: TGTGCCAGCAGCTTGGGGCAGTACGAGCAGTACTTC. Protein: CASSLGQYEQYF.

This clone was found once. The chain is built from TRBV30 and TRBJ2-7; D is unclear. CDR1 is GTSNPN, CDR2 SVGIG, per germline (reference sequence). This CDR3 is built from 12 residues. The V and J ends lost 5 bases and 5 bases respectively, with 13 bases between them. The DNA for the CDR3 is TGTGCCTGGGTTAGCCGGAAGCACGAGCAGTACTTC. Its protein is CAWVSRKHEQYF. Full variable domain (rest looked up from reference TRBV30 and TRBJ2-7): SQTIHQWPATLVQPVGSPLSLECTVEGTSNPNLYWYRQAAGRGLQLLFYSVGIGQISSEVPQNLSASRPQDRQFILSSKKLLLSDSGFYLCAWVSRKHEQYFGPGTRLTVT.

This chain links TRBV7-2 with TRBJ1-1; TRBD1 agrees at 7 bases. CDR1 is SGHTA and CDR2 is FQGNSA in the germline V gene. Unmatched junction bases numbered 6, after V lost 5 bases and J lost 3 bases. The CDR3 extends over 14 amino acids. For the CDR3, the DNA is TGTGCCAGCAGCCGCACAGGGGTTGACACTGAAGCTTTCTTT. Translation: CASSRTGVDTEAFF. Full variable domain (rest looked up from reference TRBV7-2 and TRBJ1-1): GAGVSQSPSNKVTEKGKDVELRCDPISGHTALYWYRQSLGQGLEFLIYFQGNSAPDKSGLPSDRFSAERTGGSVSTLTIQRTQQEDSAVYLCASSRTGVDTEAFFGQGTRLTVV.

The chain employs TRBV9 and TRBJ2-7, with D perhaps matching TRBD1 (5 bases). The CDR3 consists of 14 residues. Germline CDR1 is SGDLS and CDR2 is YYNGEE. V lost 0 bases and J lost 0, with 7 bases in between. This CDR3 reads CASSVGTPSYEQYF. The CDR3 DNA is TGTGCCAGCAGCGTAGGGACACCCTCCTACGAGCAGTACTTC.

This clone was found once. Additional DNA sequences in this sample encode the identical CDR3. The chain uses TRBV29-1 and TRBJ2-5, with D tentatively TRBD1 (7 bases). Looked up from germline, CDR1 is SQVTM and CDR2 is ANQGSEA. The V gene lost 6 bases and the J gene lost 2 bases, with 10 bases spanning the gap. The CDR3 has 12 residues. In DNA, the CDR3 is TGCAGCGTCGCGGGACAGCAAGAGACCCAGTACTTC. Translated: CSVAGQQETQYF.

J is TRBJ2-7 and V is TRBV20-1; 7 bases are shared with TRBD2. The trim removed 5 bases at V and 4 bases at J, leaving 2 bases unmatched. The CDR3 length is 11 residues. Germline lookup yields CDR1 DFQATT and CDR2 SNEGSKA (reference sequence). The CDR3 sequence: CSAGGGYEQYF. The DNA for the CDR3 is TGCAGTGCTGGGGGGGGATACGAGCAGTACTTC.

This clone showed up just once. The chain employs TRBV27 and TRBJ1-2; D is ambiguous. The CDR3 has 14 residues. V was shortened by 5 bases and J by 6 bases, with 16 bases between the two germline ends. In germline, CDR1 is MNHEY, CDR2 SMNVEV (reference sequence). As DNA, the CDR3 is TGTGCCAGCAGTCCCCGCCCTGAGGTAGATGGCTACACCTTC. Protein sequence: CASSPRPEVDGYTF.

The CDR3 reads CASSASGRPTEAFF. In DNA form, the CDR3 reads TGTGCCAGCAGCGCCTCCGGGAGGCCCACTGAAGCTTTCTTT. The chain joins TRBV6-5 to TRBJ1-1; no firm D call. With 6 bases removed from V and 4 bases from J, the gap between germline ends came to 15 bases. Germline-derived CDR1 and CDR2 are MNHEY and SVGAGI. The CDR3 extends over 14 amino acids.

This clone has just one count. V is TRBV12-3 or TRBV12-4 and J is TRBJ1-1, with D maybe TRBD1 (6 bases). The length of the CDR3 is 12 residues. V was cut by 6 bases and J by 7 bases, with 12 bases left in between. CDR3 sequence: CASSPQGLEAFF. The CDR3 DNA is TGTGCCAGCAGCCCCCAGGGGCTTGAAGCTTTCTTT.

The chain employs TRBV9 and TRBJ1-1; the match to TRBD1 covers 8 bases. The germline CDR1 and CDR2 sequences are SGDLS and YYNGEE. The CDR3 contains 14 residues. V shed 4 bases and J 2 bases; nucleotides not matched to a gene: 4. In nucleotides, the CDR3 is TGTGCCAGCAGCACTGGACAGGGCAACACTGAAGCTTTCTTT. As protein: CASSTGQGNTEAFF.

The V gene is TRBV29-1, the J gene TRBJ2-3; 7 bases align to TRBD2. The V and J ends lost 4 bases and 2 bases, in that order; junction bases with no gene match: 3. The germline CDR1 and CDR2 sequences are SQVTM and ANQGSEA. The CDR3 contains 13 residues. The CDR3 is CSVAGGNTDTQYF. CDR3 nucleotide sequence: TGCAGCGTTGCGGGGGGAAACACAGATACGCAGTATTTT.

The chain joins TRBV7-2 to TRBJ1-3, with 8 bases lining up with TRBD1. The length of the CDR3 is 16 residues. V was clipped by 2 bases and J by 4 bases; unmatched bases: 7. Germline values: CDR1 SGHTA, CDR2 FQGNSA. The CDR3 region is CASSLWDRLTGNTIYF. CDR3 DNA sequence: TGTGCCAGCAGCTTATGGGACAGGCTTACGGGAAACACCATATATTTT.

The chain employs TRBV5-4 and TRBJ1-2, with 7 bases identical to TRBD1. The CDR3 spans 17 residues. The ends lost 4 bases at V and 0 bases at J; junction bases unmatched: 12. Germline values: CDR1 SGHNT, CDR2 YYREEE (reference sequence). CDR3 residues: CASSPYDRAQANYGYTF. In DNA, the CDR3 is TGTGCCAGCAGCCCTTATGACAGGGCCCAAGCTAACTATGGCTACACCTTC.

This chain links TRBV11-1 with TRBJ1-2; D perhaps matches TRBD1 (5 bases). The V end was cut by 5 bases, the J end by 4 bases, with 8 bases between. CDR1 is SGHAT, CDR2 FQDESV, per germline (reference sequence). The CDR3 sequence is 12 residues long. The CDR3: CASSQGGYGYTF. The DNA for the CDR3 is TGTGCCAGCAGCCAGGGAGGCTATGGCTACACCTTC.

The rearrangement links TRBV6-5 to TRBJ1-1; 7 nucleotides agree with TRBD1. From germline, CDR1 is MNHEY and CDR2 SVGAGI. This CDR3 contains 11 residues. With 6 bases clipped from V and 11 bases from J, the junction kept 6 bases outside the gene matches. DNA of the CDR3: TGTGCCAGCAGATTGACAGGGAATGCTTTCTTT. Protein: CASRLTGNAFF.

The gene calls are TRBV3-1 (or the pseudogene TRBV3-2) and TRBJ1-1; maybe TRBD1 (5 bases). Trimming stripped 1 base from V and 3 bases from J, with 18 bases between. Per the germline V gene, CDR1 is LGHDT and CDR2 is YNNKEL (reference sequence). The CDR3 is 17 residues long. DNA of the CDR3: TGTGCCAGCAGCCAAGTTCCTTCCGGGACGGGGGACACTGAAGCTTTCTTT. Protein sequence: CASSQVPSGTGDTEAFF.